This passage covers 10 T cell receptor beta chains from one sample sequenced in a study of identical twins. TCRdb re-analysed the 5' RACE reads in MiXCR, keeping a single row per CDR3 protein. The data hold some 320,000 distinct CDR3 sequences, with 9% to 15% observed a single time. These records were also assigned to another study, of yellow fever vaccine responses in identical twins.

The sequencing input was CD8+ T cells sorted from blood. All receptors derive from a woman under 30 in good health.

This clonotype turned up a few times. The chain uses TRBV15 and TRBJ2-2; the match to TRBD2 covers 7 bases. The length of the CDR3 is 14 residues. CDR1 LNHNV and CDR2 YYDKDF come from the germline V gene (reference sequence). Trimming removed 3 bases from V and 6 bases from J; junction bases left unmatched: 4. In DNA form, the CDR3 reads TGTGCCACCAGCAGCACCCGGGGGGCCGGGGAGCTGTTTTTT. Protein: CATSSTRGAGELFF.

J is TRBJ2-5 and V is TRBV28; TRBD1 or TRBD2 may be the D gene (5 bases each). V lost 8 bases and J 5 bases, leaving 9 bases between the germline ends. CDR3 length equals 11 residues. Germline-derived CDR1 and CDR2 are MDHEN and SYDVKM. CDR3 protein: CASVGEETQYF. As DNA, the CDR3 is TGTGCCAGCGTGGGGGAGGAGACCCAGTACTTC.

The chain links TRBV11-1 to TRBJ2-1, with D unclear. The germline V and J ends were trimmed by 3 bases and 6 bases, with 12 bases remaining between them. This CDR3 is 14 amino acids long. Germline V gene lookup returns CDR1 SGHAT and CDR2 FQDESV (reference sequence). CDR3 nucleotides: TGTGCCAGCAGCTTTCCCCCCCCGTCCAATGAGCAGTTCTTC. As protein: CASSFPPPSNEQFF.

The chain couples TRBV4-1 to TRBJ2-2; 7 bases fit TRBD2. The germline V gene has CDR1 MGHRA and CDR2 YSYEKL. This CDR3 region has 16 residues. V lost 3 bases to trimming and J lost 4 bases; unmatched junction nucleotides: 8. CDR3 nucleotides: TGCGCCAGCAGCCATATCAACGGACTAGTCACCGGGGAGCTGTTTTTT. Residues: CASSHINGLVTGELFF.

The V call is TRBV2, the J call TRBJ2-7, with 8 bases that match TRBD1. Germline CDR1 is SNHLY and CDR2 is FYNNEI. V lost 6 bases to trimming and J lost 2 bases; unmatched junction nucleotides: 9. This CDR3 is built from 15 residues. CDR3 protein: CASRVPGQDPYEQYF. CDR3 in DNA: TGTGCCAGCAGGGTCCCGGGACAGGACCCCTACGAGCAGTACTTC.

This clonotype has a count of ten or more. The chain carries TRBV29-1 and TRBJ2-2; no clear D. V was cut by 3 bases and J by 0 bases, with 5 bases left in between. This CDR3 is 13 amino acids long. Germline lookup yields CDR1 SQVTM and CDR2 ANQGSEA. CDR3 in DNA: TGCAGCGTTGACAGCCCGAACACCGGGGAGCTGTTTTTT. As protein: CSVDSPNTGELFF.

There are a few counts of this clonotype. The gene calls are TRBV28 and TRBJ2-2, with 7 bases fitting TRBD2. Trimming took 2 bases from V and 0 from J; bases not matched to a gene: 6. CDR3 size: 17 residues. The germline gives CDR1 MDHEN, CDR2 SYDVKM. This CDR3 reads CASSLRSAGANTGELFF. The CDR3 nucleotides are TGTGCCAGCAGTTTAAGAAGTGCGGGGGCGAACACCGGGGAGCTGTTTTTT.

This clonotype was seen ten or more times. The J gene is TRBJ2-1, the V gene TRBV6-4, with D possibly TRBD2 on 5 matching bases. The CDR3 runs 13 residues. The V gene's germline CDR1 is MRHNA and CDR2 SNTAGT. V was shortened by 6 bases and J by 0 bases, with 6 bases between the two germline ends. CDR3 residues: CASSGDSYNEQFF. The CDR3 coding sequence is TGTGCCAGCAGCGGGGACTCCTACAATGAGCAGTTCTTC.

The chain uses TRBV2 and TRBJ1-4, with TRBD1 matching 7 bases. Germline loops: CDR1 SNHLY, CDR2 FYNNEI. With V trimmed by 2 bases and J by 0 bases, 3 bases remained unmatched. This CDR3 has 16 residues. The CDR3 DNA is TGTGCCAGCAGTGAACAGGGGGTTGCAACTAATGAAAAACTGTTTTTT. Translating it yields CASSEQGVATNEKLFF.

In this sample, this clonotype turned up many times. V is TRBV28 and J is TRBJ2-2, with TRBD1 matching 9 bases. V lost 6 bases and J lost 5; bases outside the gene matches: 7. The germline gives CDR1 MDHEN, CDR2 SYDVKM. The CDR3 is 15 residues long. The CDR3 loop reads CASSLDRGRTGELFF. The DNA for the CDR3 is TGTGCCAGCAGCCTGGACAGGGGTCGGACCGGGGAGCTGTTTTTT. The full variable domain, its missing parts supplied by reference TRBV28 and TRBJ2-2, is DVKVTQSSRYLVKRTGEKVFLECVQDMDHENMFWYRQDPGLGLRLIYFSYDVKMKEKGDIPEGYSVSREKKERFSLILESASTNQTSMYLCASSLDRGRTGELFFGEGSRLTVL.